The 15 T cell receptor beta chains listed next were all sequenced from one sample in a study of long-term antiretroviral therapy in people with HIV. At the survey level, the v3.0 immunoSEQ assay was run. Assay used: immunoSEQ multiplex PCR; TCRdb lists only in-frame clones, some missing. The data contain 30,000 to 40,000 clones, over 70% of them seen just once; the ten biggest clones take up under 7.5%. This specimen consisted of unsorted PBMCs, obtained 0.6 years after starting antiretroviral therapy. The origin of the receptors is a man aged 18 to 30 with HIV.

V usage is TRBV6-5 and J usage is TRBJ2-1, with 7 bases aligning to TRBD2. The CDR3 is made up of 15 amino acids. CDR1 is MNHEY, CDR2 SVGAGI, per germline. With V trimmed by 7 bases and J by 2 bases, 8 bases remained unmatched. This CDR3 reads CASKRVAGAYNEQFF. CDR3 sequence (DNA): TGTGCCAGCAAAAGAGTTGCGGGGGCCTACAATGAGCAGTTCTTC.

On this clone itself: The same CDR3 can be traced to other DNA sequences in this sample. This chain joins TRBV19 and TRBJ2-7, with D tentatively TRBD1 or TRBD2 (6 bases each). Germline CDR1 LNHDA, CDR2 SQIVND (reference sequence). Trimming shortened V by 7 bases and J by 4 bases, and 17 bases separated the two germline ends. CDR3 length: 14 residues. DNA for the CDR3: TGTGCCAGTACCCCGACAGGAGGGATATACGAGCAGTACTTC. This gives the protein CASTPTGGIYEQYF.

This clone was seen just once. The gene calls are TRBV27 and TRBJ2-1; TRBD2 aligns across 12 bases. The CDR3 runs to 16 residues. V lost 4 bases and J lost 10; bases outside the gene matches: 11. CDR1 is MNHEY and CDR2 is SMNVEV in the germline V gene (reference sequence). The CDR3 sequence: CASSYLAGGPLGEQFF. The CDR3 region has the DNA TGTGCCAGCAGTTACCTAGCGGGAGGGCCCCTCGGCGAGCAGTTCTTC.

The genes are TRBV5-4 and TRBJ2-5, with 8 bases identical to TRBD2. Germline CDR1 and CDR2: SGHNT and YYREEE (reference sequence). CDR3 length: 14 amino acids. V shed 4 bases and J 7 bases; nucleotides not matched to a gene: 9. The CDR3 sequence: CASSVSGSGVTQYF. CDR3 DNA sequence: TGTGCCAGCAGCGTCAGCGGGAGCGGTGTGACCCAGTACTTC.

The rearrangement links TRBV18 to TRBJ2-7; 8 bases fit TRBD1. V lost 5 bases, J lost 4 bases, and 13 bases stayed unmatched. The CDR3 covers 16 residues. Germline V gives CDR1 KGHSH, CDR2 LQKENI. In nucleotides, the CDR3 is TGTGCCAGCTCAAAAGACAGGGGTGGCGTAGATTACGAGCAGTACTTC. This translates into CASSKDRGGVDYEQYF.

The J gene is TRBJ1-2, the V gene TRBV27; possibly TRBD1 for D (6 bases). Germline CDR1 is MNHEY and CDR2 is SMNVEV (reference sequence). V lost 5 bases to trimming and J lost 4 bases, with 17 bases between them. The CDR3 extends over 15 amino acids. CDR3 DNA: TGTGCCAGCAGTGCCTGGGACACGGCGGGCTATGGCTACACCTTC. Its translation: CASSAWDTAGYGYTF.

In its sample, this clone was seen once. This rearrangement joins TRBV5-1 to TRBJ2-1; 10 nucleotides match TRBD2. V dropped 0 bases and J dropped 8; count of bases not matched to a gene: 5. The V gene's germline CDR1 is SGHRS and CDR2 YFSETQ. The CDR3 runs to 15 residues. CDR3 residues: CASSLAVGLADEQFF. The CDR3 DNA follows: TGCGCCAGCAGCTTGGCTGTAGGACTAGCGGATGAGCAGTTCTTC. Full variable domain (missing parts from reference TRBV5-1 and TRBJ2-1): KAGVTQTPRYLIKTRGQQVTLSCSPISGHRSVSWYQQTPGQGLQFLFEYFSETQRNKGNFPGRFSGRQFSNSRSEMNVSTLELGDSALYLCASSLAVGLADEQFFGPGTRLTVL.

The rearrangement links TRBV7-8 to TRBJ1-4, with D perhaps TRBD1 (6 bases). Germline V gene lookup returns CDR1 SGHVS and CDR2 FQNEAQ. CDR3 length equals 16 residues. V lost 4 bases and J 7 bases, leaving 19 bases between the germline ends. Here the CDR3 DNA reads TGTGCCAGCAGCTCTGGCTGGGGGGGGCGGGTTGAAAAACTGTTTTTT. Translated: CASSSGWGGRVEKLFF.

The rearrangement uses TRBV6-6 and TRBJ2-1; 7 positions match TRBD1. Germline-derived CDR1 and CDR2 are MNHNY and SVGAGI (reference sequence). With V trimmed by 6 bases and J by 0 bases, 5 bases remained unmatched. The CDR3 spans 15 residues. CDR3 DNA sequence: TGTGCCAGCAGCTGGGACAGCAGCTCCTACAATGAGCAGTTCTTC. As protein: CASSWDSSSYNEQFF.

DNA of the CDR3: TGTGCCAGCAGCTTAACCAGCATGAACACTGAAGCTTTCTTT. It yields the protein CASSLTSMNTEAFF. The chain employs TRBV7-3 and TRBJ1-1; D gene uncertain. This CDR3 contains 14 residues. V lost 0 bases, J lost 0 bases, and 5 bases lay in between. CDR1 is SGHTA and CDR2 is FQGTGA in the germline V gene.

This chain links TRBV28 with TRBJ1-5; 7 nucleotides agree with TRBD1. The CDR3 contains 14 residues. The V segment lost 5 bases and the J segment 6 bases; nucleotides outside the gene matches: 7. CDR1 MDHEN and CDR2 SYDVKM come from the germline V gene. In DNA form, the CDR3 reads TGTGCCAGCAGTGAGATTCAGGGGGTTCAGCCCCAGCATTTT. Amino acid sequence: CASSEIQGVQPQHF. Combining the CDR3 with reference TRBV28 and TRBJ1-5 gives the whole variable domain DVKVTQSSRYLVKRTGEKVFLECVQDMDHENMFWYRQDPGLGLRLIYFSYDVKMKEKGDIPEGYSVSREKKERFSLILESASTNQTSMYLCASSEIQGVQPQHFGDGTRLSIL.

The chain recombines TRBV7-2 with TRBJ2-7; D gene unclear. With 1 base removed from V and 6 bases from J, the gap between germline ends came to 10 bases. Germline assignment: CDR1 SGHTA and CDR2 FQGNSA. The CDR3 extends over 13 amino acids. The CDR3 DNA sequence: TGTGCCAGCAGCTTAGAGCCCGGGTCCGAGCAGTACTTC. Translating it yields CASSLEPGSEQYF.

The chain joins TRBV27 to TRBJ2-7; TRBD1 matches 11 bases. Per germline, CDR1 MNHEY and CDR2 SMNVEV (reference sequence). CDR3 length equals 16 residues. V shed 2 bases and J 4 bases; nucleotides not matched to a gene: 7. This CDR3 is CASSLEAGTGGYEQYF. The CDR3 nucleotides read TGTGCCAGCAGTTTAGAAGCCGGGACAGGGGGGTACGAGCAGTACTTC.

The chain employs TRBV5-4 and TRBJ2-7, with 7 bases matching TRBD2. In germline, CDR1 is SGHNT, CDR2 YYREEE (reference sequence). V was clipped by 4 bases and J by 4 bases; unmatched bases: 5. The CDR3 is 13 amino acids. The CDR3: CASSGSGKYEQYF. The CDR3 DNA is TGTGCCAGCAGCGGGAGCGGGAAGTACGAGCAGTACTTC.

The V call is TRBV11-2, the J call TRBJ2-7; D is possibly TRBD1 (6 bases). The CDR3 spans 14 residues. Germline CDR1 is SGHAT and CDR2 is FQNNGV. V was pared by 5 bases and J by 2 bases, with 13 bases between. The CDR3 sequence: CASSPVTGTYEQYF. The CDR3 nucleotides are TGTGCCAGCAGCCCGGTGACAGGTACCTACGAGCAGTACTTC.